The rows below give T cell receptor beta chains drawn from one sample of a study of blood T cells in healthy people across ages. TCRdb analysed the 5' RACE reads with MiXCR anew, one entry per CDR3 protein. This sample has around 1.5 million distinct CDR3 sequences, with 55% to 75% found just once. The source material was blood. These receptor sequences come from a man in his late teens or twenties in good health. Both conserved end residues are part of each CDR3. Each record gives: D gene, J gene, V gene, clone size, CDR3 DNA, CDR3 protein. The D gene is left open where the match is weak. Size is omitted from some rows. Given values are once, few, many or a class for expanded clones.

>-|TRBJ2-5|TRBV20-1|once
TGCAGGGCTAGAGAGGGACCCGACGGGCAGTACTTC
CRAREGPDGQYF
>TRBD1|TRBJ2-7|TRBV7-9|-
TGTGCCAGCAGCCCCTGGGACAGAACCTACGAGCAGTACTTC
CASSPWDRTYEQYF
>-|TRBJ2-1|TRBV20-1|-
TGCAGTGCTAGTTTGGTACAGGCTACCTACAATGAGCAGTTCTTC
CSASLVQATYNEQFF
>TRBD2|TRBJ2-5|TRBV3-1|few
TGTGCCAGCAGCCAAGATTGGGAGGGGTCAGAGACCCAGTACTTC
CASSQDWEGSETQYF
>-|TRBJ1-1|TRBV20-1|-
TGCAGTGCTAGAGTCACCACTGAAGCTTTCTTT
CSARVTTEAFF
>TRBD1|TRBJ1-2|TRBV6-5|-
TGTGCCAGCAGTTACTCGGGACAGGCCTATGGCTACACCTTC
CASSYSGQAYGYTF
>-|TRBJ2-5|TRBV5-1|-
TGCGCCAGCAGCTCTCAGGGAAACCAAGAGACCCAGTACTTC
CASSSQGNQETQYF
>-|TRBJ1-4|TRBV7-2|-
TGTGCCAGCAGCTTCCGAAGGACTAATGAAAAACTGTTTTTT
CASSFRRTNEKLFF
>-|TRBJ1-2|TRBV9|-
TGTGCCAGCAGCGGTCGTCCGAATAACTATGGCTACACCTTC
CASSGRPNNYGYTF
>-|TRBJ1-1|TRBV5-6|-
TGTGCCAGCAGCTTTGGCTACGGGGCTGGATATAACACTGAAGCTTTCTTT
CASSFGYGAGYNTEAFF
>-|TRBJ2-1|TRBV4-1|-
TGCGCCAGCAGCCAAGATCCAGACACCCGCTCCTACAATGAGCAGTTCTTC
CASSQDPDTRSYNEQFF
>-|TRBJ2-6|TRBV7-2|-
TGTGCCAGCAGCTTAGGGCCCCCTGGGGCCAACGTCCTGACTTTC
CASSLGPPGANVLTF
>-|TRBJ1-1|TRBV9|-
TGTGCCAGCAGCGTAGCTACCGTCAACACTGAAGCTTTCTTT
CASSVATVNTEAFF
>TRBD2|TRBJ2-3|TRBV3-1|-
TGTGCCAGCAGTTCGACTAGCGGGAGCCCCACAGATACGCAGTATTTT
CASSSTSGSPTDTQYF
>-|TRBJ2-7|TRBV5-5|-
TGTGCCAGCAGCTTGGGGGGTGCGGGACGGCTCTACGAGCAGTACTTC
CASSLGGAGRLYEQYF
>-|TRBJ1-6|TRBV12-3/TRBV12-4|few
TGTGCCAGCAGTGCGCAGGGTCGGGATTCACCCCTCCACTTT
CASSAQGRDSPLHF
>-|TRBJ1-2|TRBV3-1|-
TGTGCCAGCAGCCAGCTTGGGCCGTATGGCTACACCTTC
CASSQLGPYGYTF
>-|TRBJ2-1|TRBV10-3|few
TGTGCCATCAGTGTAGGCCAGAACAATGAGCAGTTCTTC
CAISVGQNNEQFF
>-|TRBJ2-6|TRBV7-7|few
TGTGCCAGCAGCTCTAGCCTATCTGGGGCCAACGTCCTGACTTTC
CASSSSLSGANVLTF
>TRBD2|TRBJ2-7|TRBV6-5|-
TGTGCCAGCAGCCCCTCCGTAGAGAGCGGGAGCGTCGAGCAGTACTTC
CASSPSVESGSVEQYF
>-|TRBJ1-2|TRBV11-2|-
TGTGCCAGCAGCGATGACAGCTACCTGGATGGCTACACCTTC
CASSDDSYLDGYTF
>-|TRBJ2-3|TRBV6-1|few
TGTGCCAGCAGTAGGGAACCGACAGCGCTGCCACCAGATACGCAGTATTTT
CASSREPTALPPDTQYF
>-|TRBJ2-3|TRBV10-2|-
TGCGCCAGCAGTTGGACCGAACGGGCAGATACGCAGTATTTT
CASSWTERADTQYF
>-|TRBJ1-5|TRBV10-3|-
TGTGCCATCAGTGAGACTCAGAAGCCCCAGCATTTT
CAISETQKPQHF
>TRBD1|TRBJ2-2|TRBV29-1|-
TGCAGCGTTTTTTTGGCACAGGGGGCTAACGGGGAGCTGTTTTTT
CSVFLAQGANGELFF
>TRBD1|TRBJ1-1|TRBV5-1|-
TGCGCCAGCAGCCCTGGACAGGGAACGAACACTGAAGCTTTCTTT
CASSPGQGTNTEAFF
>-|TRBJ2-7|TRBV5-1|-
TGCGCCAGCAGCAGTGGTACAGGGAGAGGGGACTACGAGCAGTACTTC
CASSSGTGRGDYEQYF
>TRBD1|TRBJ1-2|TRBV27|-
TGTGCCAGCAAGGCGGGACAGCAAAACTATGGCTACACCTTC
CASKAGQQNYGYTF
>-|TRBJ2-3|TRBV4-1|few
TGCGCCAGCAGCCAAGAGGGGGCTCGCGCGCAGTATTTT
CASSQEGARAQYF
>-|TRBJ2-1|TRBV4-3|-
TGCGCCAGCAGCCAAGTGCTATACCGTAATGAGCAGTTCTTC
CASSQVLYRNEQFF
>-|TRBJ1-3|TRBV10-3|few
TGTGCCATCAGTGAGTCACGAAACACCATATATTTT
CAISESRNTIYF
>TRBD1|TRBJ1-4|TRBV10-3|-
TGTGCCATCAGTGATGGAACCGGGACAGGGGAAAAACTGTTTTTT
CAISDGTGTGEKLFF